This TCR beta chain came from a study of response to subunit inactivated influenza vaccine. Points from the study as a whole: Only a handful of new T cells, the authors suggested, are recruited with each seasonal influenza vaccination.

From the RT-PCR reads, TCRdb called clonotypes with MiXCR, one entry per CDR3 protein. This sample has about 500,000 distinct CDR3 sequences, with 15% to 20% found just once. This clonotype was seen a few times. Its antigen is unknown. Germline loops: CDR1 SGDLS, CDR2 YYNGEE. V was pared by 0 bases and J by 7 bases, with 14 bases between. The CDR3 totals 14 residues. The chain joins TRBV9 to TRBJ2-7; D is undetermined. This receptor was obtained from a man aged 45 to 70 who received an inactivated influenza vaccine. Sequencing used CD4+ T cells sorted from PBMCs, obtained roughly 24 months after vaccination. CDR3 sequence reads: CASSVAETQNEQYF. The CDR3 coding sequence is TGTGCCAGCAGCGTAGCCGAGACGCAAAATGAGCAGTACTTC. Together with reference TRBV9 and TRBJ2-7, the CDR3 gives the full variable domain: DSGVTQTPKHLITATGQRVTLRCSPRSGDLSVYWYQQSLDQGLQFLIQYYNGEERAKGNILERFSAQQFPDLHSELNLSSLELGDSALYFCASSVAETQNEQYFGPGTRLTVT.